This T cell receptor beta chain was documented in a study of blood T cell repertoires in COVID-19 (dated by TCRdb to about 2020). Broadly, across the study: Samples from collaborators originated in the United States, Italy and Spain and spanned both the acute and convalescent phases of COVID-19. The material from the prospective study consisted of cDNA or gDNA derived from T cells, B-cell-depleted T cells, or PBMCs. The dataset comprised deeply sampled blood TCRbeta repertoires from subjects exposed to, actively infected with, or recovered from COVID-19. The repertoires were made available in a free public database intended to serve as a resource for research on the immune response to SARS-CoV-2. The samples were drawn from the first 160 participants of the ongoing ImmuneRACE study and from about 1,200 subjects provided by 6 global collaborators. A de-identified subject ID, COVID-19 status, age in years and sex were almost always included in the sample metadata. Where available, HLA class I and class II types were taken from metadata supplied by the sample provider and were not determined by assay-based typing.

TCRbeta CDR3 regions were amplified from genomic DNA by means of the immunoSEQ Assay, a bias-controlled multiplex PCR. Concerning the study's data processing: The number of nucleated cells in each sample was estimated from the amplification of reference gene primers within the assay. To quantify the absolute abundance of each unique TCRbeta CDR3 rearrangement, sequence reads were collapsed and filtered. For each sample, productive Simpson clonality was calculated as the square root of Simpson's diversity index across productive rearrangements. Entries here come from immuneACCESS through TCRdb and include only in-frame sequences with V and J called. Some clones fail to appear in such tables; in the studies checked, an unresolved V gene covers under half of the shortfall, and the cause of the remainder is unknown. V and J calls and clone size are copied from that table; D and trimming were computed from the DNA. The table for this sample lists about 60,000 clones; roughly 76% of them were counted only once. The top ten constitute about 47% of the sample.

Each collaborating institution followed its own protocols to collect whole blood in K2EDTA tubes. Collaborator samples were shipped for TCRbeta analysis as frozen whole blood, isolated PBMCs, or DNA extracted from either sample type. With regard to this clone: This clone's antigen is unknown. Base-call qualities are not available, and no considerably larger clone is one nucleotide away.

Trimming takes 7 bases from V and 5 bases from J, and the germline ends sit 11 bases apart. Reading the germline V gene (reference sequence) gives CDR1 LNHDA and CDR2 SQIVND. From the cysteine through the phenylalanine, the CDR3 covers 12 amino acids. The read is trimmed to its CDR3 DNA, 36 bases read in frame from base 1. The investigation overall reported the following: How much clinical and demographic metadata was included differed by source and by participant, and the metadata was provided uncurated.

The V and J segments used are TRBV19 and TRBJ1-1; confidence is insufficient to name the D gene. This clonotype originated in a woman aged 80 or over with acute or convalescent COVID-19. Source material: peripheral blood. The DNA reads as follows: TGTGCCAGTAATTGGAGGGATACTGAAGCTTTCTTT. Its protein reads: CASNWRDTEAFF.